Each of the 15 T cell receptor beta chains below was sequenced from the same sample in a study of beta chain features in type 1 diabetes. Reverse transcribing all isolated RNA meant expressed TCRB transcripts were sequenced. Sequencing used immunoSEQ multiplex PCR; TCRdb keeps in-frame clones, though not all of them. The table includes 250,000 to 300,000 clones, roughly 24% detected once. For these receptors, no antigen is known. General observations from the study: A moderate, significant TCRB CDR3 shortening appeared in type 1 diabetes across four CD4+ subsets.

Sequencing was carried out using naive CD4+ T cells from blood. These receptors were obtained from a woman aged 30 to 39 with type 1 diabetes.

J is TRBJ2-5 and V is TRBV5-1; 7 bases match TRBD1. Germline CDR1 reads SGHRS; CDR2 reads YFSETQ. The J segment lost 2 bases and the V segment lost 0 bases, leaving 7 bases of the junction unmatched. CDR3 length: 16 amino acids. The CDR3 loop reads CASSLGLPGQQETQYF. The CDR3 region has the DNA TGCGCCAGCAGCTTGGGACTACCGGGACAGCAAGAGACCCAGTACTTC.

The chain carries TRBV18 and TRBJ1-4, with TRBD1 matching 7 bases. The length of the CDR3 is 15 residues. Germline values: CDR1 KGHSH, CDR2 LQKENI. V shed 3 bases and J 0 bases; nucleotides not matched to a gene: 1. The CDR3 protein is CASSPGQATNEKLFF. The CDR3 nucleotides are TGTGCCAGCTCACCCGGACAGGCAACTAATGAAAAACTGTTTTTT.

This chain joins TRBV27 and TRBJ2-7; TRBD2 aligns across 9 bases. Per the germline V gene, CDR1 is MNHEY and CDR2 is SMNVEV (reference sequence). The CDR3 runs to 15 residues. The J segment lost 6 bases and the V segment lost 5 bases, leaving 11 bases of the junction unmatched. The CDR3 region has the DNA TGTGCCAGCAGTGGAACCGGGACTAGCACGGGCGAGCAGTACTTC. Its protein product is CASSGTGTSTGEQYF.

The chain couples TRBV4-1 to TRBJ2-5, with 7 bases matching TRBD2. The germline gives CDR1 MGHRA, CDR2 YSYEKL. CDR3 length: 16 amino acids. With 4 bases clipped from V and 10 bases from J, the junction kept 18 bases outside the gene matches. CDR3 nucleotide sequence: TGCGCCAGCAGCCCCTATTGGCCCAGCGGGATAGGAAACCAGTACTTC. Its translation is CASSPYWPSGIGNQYF.

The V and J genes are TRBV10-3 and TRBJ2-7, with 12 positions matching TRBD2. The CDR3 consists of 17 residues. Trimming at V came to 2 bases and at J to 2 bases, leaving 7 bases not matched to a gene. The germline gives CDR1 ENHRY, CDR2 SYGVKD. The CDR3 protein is CAISEPLGLAGTYEQYF. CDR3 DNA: TGTGCCATCAGTGAGCCCTTAGGACTAGCGGGAACCTACGAGCAGTACTTC.

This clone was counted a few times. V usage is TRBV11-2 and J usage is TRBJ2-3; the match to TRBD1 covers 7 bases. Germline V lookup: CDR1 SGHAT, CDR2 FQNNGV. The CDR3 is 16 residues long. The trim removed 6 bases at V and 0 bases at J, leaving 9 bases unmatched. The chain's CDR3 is CASRTGHPTSTDTQYF. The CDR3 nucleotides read TGTGCCAGCAGGACAGGGCACCCTACTAGCACAGATACGCAGTATTTT.

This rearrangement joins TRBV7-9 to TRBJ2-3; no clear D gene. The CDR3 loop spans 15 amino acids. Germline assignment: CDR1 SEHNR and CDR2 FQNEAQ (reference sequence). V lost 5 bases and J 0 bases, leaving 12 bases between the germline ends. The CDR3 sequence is CASSLEASSTDTQYF. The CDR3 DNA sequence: TGTGCCAGCAGCCTCGAGGCATCTAGCACAGATACGCAGTATTTT.

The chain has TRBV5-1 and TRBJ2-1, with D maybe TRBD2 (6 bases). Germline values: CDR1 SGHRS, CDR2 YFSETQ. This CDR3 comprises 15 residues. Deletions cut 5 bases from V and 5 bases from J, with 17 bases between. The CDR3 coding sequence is TGCGCCAGCAGTCCCACTAGCCCGAACAACAATGAGCAGTTCTTC. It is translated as CASSPTSPNNNEQFF.

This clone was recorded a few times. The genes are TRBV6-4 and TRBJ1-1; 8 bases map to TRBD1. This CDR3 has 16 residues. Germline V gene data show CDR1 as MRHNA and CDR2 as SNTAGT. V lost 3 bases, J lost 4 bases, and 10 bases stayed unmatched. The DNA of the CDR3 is TGTGCCAGCAGTGAACTCTGGACAGGGTCGGTCACTGAAGCTTTCTTT. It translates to CASSELWTGSVTEAFF.

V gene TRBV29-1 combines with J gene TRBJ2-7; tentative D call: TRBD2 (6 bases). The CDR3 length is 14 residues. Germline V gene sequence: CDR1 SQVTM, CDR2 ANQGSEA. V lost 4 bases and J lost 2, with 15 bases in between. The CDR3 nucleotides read TGCAGCGTTGGGGGAGTCCGGGGGACCTACGAGCAGTACTTC. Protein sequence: CSVGGVRGTYEQYF.

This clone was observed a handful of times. CDR3 region: CASRTRTDTQYF. The CDR3 nucleotides read TGCGCCAGCAGAACACGCACAGATACGCAGTATTTT. V and J are TRBV23-1 and TRBJ2-3; D unclear. TRBV23-1 is marked as an open reading frame, function uncertain. The CDR3 contains 12 residues. The V end was cut by 6 bases, the J end by 1 base, with 5 bases between.

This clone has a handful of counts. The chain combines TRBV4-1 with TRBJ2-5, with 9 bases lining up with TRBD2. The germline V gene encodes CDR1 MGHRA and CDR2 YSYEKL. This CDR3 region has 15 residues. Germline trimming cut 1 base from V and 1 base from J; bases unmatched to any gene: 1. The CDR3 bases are TGCGCCAGCAGCCAAGGGACTAGCGTCCAAGAGACCCAGTACTTC. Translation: CASSQGTSVQETQYF.

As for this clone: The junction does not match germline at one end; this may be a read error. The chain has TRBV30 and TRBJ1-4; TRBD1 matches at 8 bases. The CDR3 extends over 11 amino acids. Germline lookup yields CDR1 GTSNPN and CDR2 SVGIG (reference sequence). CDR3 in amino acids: CAWSLGQGLHF. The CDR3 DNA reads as TGTGCCTGGAGTTTAGGACAGGGCCTCCATTTT.

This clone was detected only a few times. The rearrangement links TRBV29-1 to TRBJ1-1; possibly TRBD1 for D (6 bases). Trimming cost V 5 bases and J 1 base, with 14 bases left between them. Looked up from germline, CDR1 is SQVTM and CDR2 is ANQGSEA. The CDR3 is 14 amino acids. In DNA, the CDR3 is TGCAGCGTTCGTGGACAGCTGAGGAACACTGAAGCTTTCTTT. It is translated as CSVRGQLRNTEAFF.

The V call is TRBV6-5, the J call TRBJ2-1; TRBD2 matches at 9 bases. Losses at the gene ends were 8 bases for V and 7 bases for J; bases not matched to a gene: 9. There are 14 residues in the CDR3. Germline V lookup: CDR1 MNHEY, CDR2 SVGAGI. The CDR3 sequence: CASSLAGVRNEQFF. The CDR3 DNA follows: TGTGCCAGCTCCTTAGCGGGAGTGAGGAATGAGCAGTTCTTC.